This T cell receptor beta chain was captured by sequencing in a study of blood T cells in healthy people across ages. Findings and caveats of the study: Estimates of total diversity, which came from one million sequenced T cells, were considered to be underestimates. Measured against age, TCR beta diversity per million T cells decreased in a roughly linear manner.

In this sample, this clonotype turned up a few times. What it binds is not known. For every donor, a draw yielded around 10 milliliters of peripheral blood. Combining a sample-barcoded 5' primer with a J-beta primer mix, a second PCR ran for about 6 to 11 cycles. Every sample produced at least 3 million CDR3-containing paired-end reads. TCRdb processed the 5' RACE reads anew with MiXCR; each CDR3 protein has one entry. The table includes roughly 500,000 distinct CDR3 sequences, around 24% detected once. In addition, the sample was reused for a study of T cells of mothers and their children.

The specimen sequenced was blood. The receptor was derived from a boy younger than 18 in good health.

The CDR3 DNA is TGTGCCAGCAGCTTGTCTGGGACGCACTATGGCTACACCTTC. This encodes CASSLSGTHYGYTF. The gene calls are TRBV5-6 and TRBJ1-2; tentatively, D is TRBD1 (5 bases). Between the trimmed V and J ends, which lost 1 base and 3 bases, there was a span of 10 bases. Germline values: CDR1 SGHDT, CDR2 YYEEEE. CDR3 size: 14 residues. Drawing the rest from reference TRBV5-6 and TRBJ1-2, the complete variable domain is DAGVTQSPTHLIKTRGQQVTLRCSPKSGHDTVSWYQQALGQGPQFIFQYYEEEERQRGNFPDRFSGHQFPNYSSELNVNALLLGDSALYLCASSLSGTHYGYTFGSGTRLTVV.